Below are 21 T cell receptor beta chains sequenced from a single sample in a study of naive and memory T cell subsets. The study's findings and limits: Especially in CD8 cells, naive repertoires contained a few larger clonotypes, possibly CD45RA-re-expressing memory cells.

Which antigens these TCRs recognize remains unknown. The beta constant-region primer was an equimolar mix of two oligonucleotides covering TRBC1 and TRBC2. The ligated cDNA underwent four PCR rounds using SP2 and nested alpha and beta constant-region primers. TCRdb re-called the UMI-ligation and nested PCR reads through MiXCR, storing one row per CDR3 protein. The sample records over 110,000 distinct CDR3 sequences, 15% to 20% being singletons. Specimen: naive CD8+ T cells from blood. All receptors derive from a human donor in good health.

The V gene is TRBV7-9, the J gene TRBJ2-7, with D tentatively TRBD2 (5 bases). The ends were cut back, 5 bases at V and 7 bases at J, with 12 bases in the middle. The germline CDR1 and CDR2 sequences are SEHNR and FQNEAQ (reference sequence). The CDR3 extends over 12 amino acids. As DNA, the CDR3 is TGTGCCAGCAGCCGGGAACGGTCGGAGCAGTACTTC. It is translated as CASSRERSEQYF.

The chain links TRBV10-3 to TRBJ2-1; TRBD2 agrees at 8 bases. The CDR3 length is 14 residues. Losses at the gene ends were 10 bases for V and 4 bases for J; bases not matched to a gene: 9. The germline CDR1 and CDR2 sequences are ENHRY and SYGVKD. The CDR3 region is CATISGAGYNEQFF. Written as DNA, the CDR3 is TGTGCCACCATTAGCGGGGCCGGATACAATGAGCAGTTCTTC.

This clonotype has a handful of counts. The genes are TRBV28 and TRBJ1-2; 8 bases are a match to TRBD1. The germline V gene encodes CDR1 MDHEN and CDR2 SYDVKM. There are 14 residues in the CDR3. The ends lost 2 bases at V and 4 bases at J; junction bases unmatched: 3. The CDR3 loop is CASSLTGGLYGYTF. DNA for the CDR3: TGTGCCAGCAGTTTAACAGGGGGTCTCTATGGCTACACCTTC.

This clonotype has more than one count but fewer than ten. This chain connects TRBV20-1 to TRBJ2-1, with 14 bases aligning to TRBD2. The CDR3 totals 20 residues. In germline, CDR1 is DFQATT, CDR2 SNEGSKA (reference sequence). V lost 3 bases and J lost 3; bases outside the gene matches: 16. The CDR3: CSASLFGLAGGWGDYNEQFF. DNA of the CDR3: TGCAGTGCTAGTTTATTTGGACTAGCGGGAGGTTGGGGGGACTACAATGAGCAGTTCTTC.

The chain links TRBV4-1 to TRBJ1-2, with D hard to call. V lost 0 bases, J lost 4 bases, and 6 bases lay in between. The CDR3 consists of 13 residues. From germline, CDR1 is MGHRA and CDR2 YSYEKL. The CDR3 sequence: CASSQDKGYGYTF. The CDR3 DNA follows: TGCGCCAGCAGCCAAGATAAGGGCTATGGCTACACCTTC.

CDR3 protein: CASSQDAARSNQPQHF. In nucleotides, the CDR3 is TGCGCCAGCAGCCAAGATGCAGCTAGGAGCAATCAGCCCCAGCATTTT. The V call is TRBV4-1, the J call TRBJ1-5; no definite D call. Trimming took off 0 bases at V and 1 base at J, with 10 bases between the two ends. CDR3 length: 16 residues. CDR1 MGHRA and CDR2 YSYEKL come from the germline V gene.

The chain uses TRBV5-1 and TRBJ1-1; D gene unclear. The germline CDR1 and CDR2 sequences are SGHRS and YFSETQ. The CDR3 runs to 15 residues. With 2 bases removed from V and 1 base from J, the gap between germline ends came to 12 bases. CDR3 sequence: CASSFNGPPNTEAFF. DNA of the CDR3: TGCGCCAGCAGCTTTAACGGGCCTCCGAACACTGAAGCTTTCTTT.

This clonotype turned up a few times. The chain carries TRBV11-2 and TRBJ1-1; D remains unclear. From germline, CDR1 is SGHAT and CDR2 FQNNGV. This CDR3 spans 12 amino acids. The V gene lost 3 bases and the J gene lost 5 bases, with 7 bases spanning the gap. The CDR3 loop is CASSFTETEAFF. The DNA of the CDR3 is TGTGCCAGCAGCTTCACCGAGACTGAAGCTTTCTTT.

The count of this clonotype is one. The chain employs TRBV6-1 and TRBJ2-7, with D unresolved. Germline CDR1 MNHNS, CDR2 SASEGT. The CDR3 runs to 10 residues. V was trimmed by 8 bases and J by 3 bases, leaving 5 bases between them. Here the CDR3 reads CASFRYEQYF. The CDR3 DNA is TGTGCCAGCTTCCGCTACGAGCAGTACTTC.

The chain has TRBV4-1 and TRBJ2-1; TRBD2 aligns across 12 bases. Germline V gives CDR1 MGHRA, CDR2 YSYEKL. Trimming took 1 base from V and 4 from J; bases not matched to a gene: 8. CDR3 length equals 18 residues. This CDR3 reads CASSQGSSGRAVYNEQFF. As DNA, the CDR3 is TGCGCCAGCAGCCAAGGGTCTAGCGGGAGGGCCGTGTACAATGAGCAGTTCTTC.

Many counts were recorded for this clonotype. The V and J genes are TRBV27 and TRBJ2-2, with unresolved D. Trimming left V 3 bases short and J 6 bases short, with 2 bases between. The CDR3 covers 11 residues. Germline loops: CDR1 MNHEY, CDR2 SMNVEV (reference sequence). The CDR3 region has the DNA TGTGCCAGCAGTTTGTCCGGGGAGCTGTTTTTT. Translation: CASSLSGELFF.

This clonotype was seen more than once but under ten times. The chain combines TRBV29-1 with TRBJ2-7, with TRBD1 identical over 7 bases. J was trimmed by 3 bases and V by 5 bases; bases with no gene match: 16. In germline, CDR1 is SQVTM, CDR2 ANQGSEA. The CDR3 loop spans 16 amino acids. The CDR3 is CSVLGDPGQQIYEQYF. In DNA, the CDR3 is TGCAGCGTTCTGGGGGATCCGGGACAGCAAATCTACGAGCAGTACTTC.

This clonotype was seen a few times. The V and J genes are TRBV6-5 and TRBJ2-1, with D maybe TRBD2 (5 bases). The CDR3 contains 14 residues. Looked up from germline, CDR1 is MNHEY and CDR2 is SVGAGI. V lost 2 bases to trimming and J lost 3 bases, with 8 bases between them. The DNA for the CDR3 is TGTGCCAGCAGTTACGGAGGCATCTACAATGAGCAGTTCTTC. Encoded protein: CASSYGGIYNEQFF.

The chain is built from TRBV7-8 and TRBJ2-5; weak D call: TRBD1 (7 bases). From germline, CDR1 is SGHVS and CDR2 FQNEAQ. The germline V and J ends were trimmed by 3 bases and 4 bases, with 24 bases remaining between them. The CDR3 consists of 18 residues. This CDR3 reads CASSFGTAAAYGGETQYF. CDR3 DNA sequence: TGTGCCAGCAGCTTCGGGACAGCCGCTGCTTACGGGGGAGAGACCCAGTACTTC.

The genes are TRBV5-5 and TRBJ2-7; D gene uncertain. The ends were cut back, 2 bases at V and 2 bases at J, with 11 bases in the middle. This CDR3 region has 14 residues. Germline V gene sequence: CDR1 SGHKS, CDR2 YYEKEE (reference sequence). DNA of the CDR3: TGTGCCAGCAGCTTCCGTCCGGAGACCTACGAGCAGTACTTC. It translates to CASSFRPETYEQYF.

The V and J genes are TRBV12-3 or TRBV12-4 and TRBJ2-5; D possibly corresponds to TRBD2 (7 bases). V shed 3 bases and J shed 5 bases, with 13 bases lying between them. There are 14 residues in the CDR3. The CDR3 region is CASSFLGGVETQYF. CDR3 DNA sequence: TGTGCCAGCAGTTTTTTAGGGGGGGTGGAGACCCAGTACTTC.

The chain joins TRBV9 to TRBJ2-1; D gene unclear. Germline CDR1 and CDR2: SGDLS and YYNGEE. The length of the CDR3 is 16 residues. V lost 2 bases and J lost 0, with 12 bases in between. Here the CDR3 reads CASSVTAMHSYNEQFF. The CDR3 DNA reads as TGTGCCAGCAGCGTTACGGCCATGCACTCCTACAATGAGCAGTTCTTC.

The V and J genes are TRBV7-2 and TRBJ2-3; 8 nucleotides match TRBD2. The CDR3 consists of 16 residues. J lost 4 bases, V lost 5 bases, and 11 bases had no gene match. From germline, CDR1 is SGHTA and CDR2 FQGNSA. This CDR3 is CASSPEAGEGADTQYF. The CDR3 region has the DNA TGTGCCAGCAGCCCCGAAGCGGGAGAGGGTGCAGATACGCAGTATTTT. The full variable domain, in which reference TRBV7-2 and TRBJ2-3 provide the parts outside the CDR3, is GAGVSQSPSNKVTEKGKDVELRCDPISGHTALYWYRQSLGQGLEFLIYFQGNSAPDKSGLPSDRFSAERTGGSVSTLTIQRTQQEDSAVYLCASSPEAGEGADTQYFGPGTRLTVL.

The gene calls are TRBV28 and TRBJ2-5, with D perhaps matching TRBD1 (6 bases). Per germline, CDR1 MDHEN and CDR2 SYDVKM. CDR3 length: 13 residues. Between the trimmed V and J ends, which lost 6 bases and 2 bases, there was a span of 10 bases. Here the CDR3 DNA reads TGTGCCAGCAGATTTGGACAGCAAGAGACCCAGTACTTC. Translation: CASRFGQQETQYF. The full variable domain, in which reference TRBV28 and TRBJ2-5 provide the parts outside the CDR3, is DVKVTQSSRYLVKRTGEKVFLECVQDMDHENMFWYRQDPGLGLRLIYFSYDVKMKEKGDIPEGYSVSREKKERFSLILESASTNQTSMYLCASRFGQQETQYFGPGTRLLVL.

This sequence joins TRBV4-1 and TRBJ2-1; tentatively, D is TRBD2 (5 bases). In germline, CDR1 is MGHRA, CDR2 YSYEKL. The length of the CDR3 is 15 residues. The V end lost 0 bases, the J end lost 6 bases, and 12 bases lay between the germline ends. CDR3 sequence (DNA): TGCGCCAGCAGCCAAGATCGAGGGTTTGGCAATGAGCAGTTCTTC. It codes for CASSQDRGFGNEQFF.

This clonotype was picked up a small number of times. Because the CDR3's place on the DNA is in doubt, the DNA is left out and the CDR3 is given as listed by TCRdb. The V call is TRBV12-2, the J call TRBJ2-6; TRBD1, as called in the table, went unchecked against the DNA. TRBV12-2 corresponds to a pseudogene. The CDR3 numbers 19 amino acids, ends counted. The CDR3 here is CASRLWGTGTGSGANVLTF.